Below are 27 T cell receptor beta chains sequenced from a single sample in a study of naive and memory T cell subsets. A UMI-containing oligonucleotide was joined by 3' ligation to the TCR cDNA template. Four PCR rounds used nested alpha and beta constant region primers plus the SP2 primer. TCRdb reprocessed the 5' RACE reads via MiXCR and lists one record per CDR3 protein. The sample carries 48,000 or so distinct CDR3 sequences, approximately 4.8% recorded once. The receptors originated from a female donor in good health.

This clonotype was seen ten or more times. The chain uses TRBV6-2 or TRBV6-3 and TRBJ1-4, with 7 bases lining up with TRBD1. CDR1 and CDR2 from the germline V gene are MNHEY and SVGEGT. V was clipped by 5 bases and J by 0 bases; unmatched bases: 3. This CDR3 region has 15 residues. As DNA, the CDR3 is TGTGCCAGCAGTCCCGGACAGGCAACTAATGAAAAACTGTTTTTT. Its translation: CASSPGQATNEKLFF.

This clonotype appeared many times. The V call is TRBV3-1, the J call TRBJ2-2; maybe TRBD1 (6 bases). V was cut by 0 bases and J by 0 bases, with 8 bases left in between. The CDR3 is 16 amino acids. From germline, CDR1 is LGHDT and CDR2 YNNKEL (reference sequence). CDR3: CASSQETGSNTGELFF. Written as DNA, the CDR3 is TGTGCCAGCAGCCAAGAGACAGGTTCGAACACCGGGGAGCTGTTTTTT.

In its sample, this clonotype was seen a few times. This chain links TRBV2 with TRBJ2-7; perhaps TRBD1 as D (8 bases). V lost 8 bases to trimming and J lost 1 base, with 15 bases between them. Per the germline V gene, CDR1 is SNHLY and CDR2 is FYNNEI. The CDR3 runs 14 residues. This CDR3 reads CASQDRGGSYEQYF. CDR3 nucleotides: TGTGCCAGCCAAGACAGGGGAGGGTCCTACGAGCAGTACTTC.

Many counts were recorded for this clonotype. The rearrangement links TRBV28 to TRBJ2-5; possible D gene TRBD1, 6 bases. V dropped 6 bases and J dropped 0 bases, with 11 bases sitting between them. The CDR3 sequence is 14 residues long. Germline V gives CDR1 MDHEN, CDR2 SYDVKM. The DNA of the CDR3 is TGTGCCAGCAGATCCACAGGGAACCAAGAGACCCAGTACTTC. Translating it yields CASRSTGNQETQYF.

The sample holds many counts of this clonotype. The CDR3 nucleotides are TGTGCCAGCATGAGGGCGGGGTTAAACGAGCAGTACTTC. It encodes CASMRAGLNEQYF. The chain employs TRBV27 and TRBJ2-7; D may be TRBD2 (6 bases). The CDR3 runs 13 residues. The V end was cut by 7 bases, the J end by 5 bases, with 15 bases between. Per the germline V gene, CDR1 is MNHEY and CDR2 is SMNVEV (reference sequence).

This rearrangement joins TRBV20-1 to TRBJ2-2; no firm D call. The germline V gene encodes CDR1 DFQATT and CDR2 SNEGSKA (reference sequence). This CDR3 has 15 amino acids. V was cut by 3 bases and J by 3 bases, with 14 bases left in between. CDR3 DNA sequence: TGCAGTGCTAGGAATCGGCGGTCGGACACCGGGGAGCTGTTTTTT. Its protein product is CSARNRRSDTGELFF.

Only a few counts were recorded for this clonotype. An end of the junction does not agree with germline; a read error may underlie this. The chain has TRBV29-1 and TRBJ1-2; D is uncertain. This CDR3 comprises 15 residues. Germline V gives CDR1 SQVTM, CDR2 ANQGSEA. CDR3 sequence (DNA): TGCAGCGTTGCCCCGGTGCAATTGGCTAACTATGGCGACACCTTC. It encodes CSVAPVQLANYGDTF.

This clonotype was counted ten times or more. The chain carries TRBV28 and TRBJ2-3; maybe TRBD2 (5 bases). CDR1 is MDHEN and CDR2 is SYDVKM in the germline V gene. Trimming left V 5 bases short and J 0 bases short, with 15 bases between. The CDR3 length is 16 residues. The CDR3 protein is CASSPETTLSTDTQYF. The CDR3 DNA follows: TGTGCCAGCAGTCCCGAGACTACCCTTAGCACAGATACGCAGTATTTT.

The chain recombines TRBV19 with TRBJ2-1; D unclear. Germline CDR1 LNHDA, CDR2 SQIVND (reference sequence). V lost 3 bases to trimming and J lost 5 bases, with 14 bases between them. The CDR3 is 15 amino acids. CDR3 coding DNA: TGTGCCAGTAGTATGGCGTTAGCTAATAACAATGAGCAGTTCTTC. Protein sequence: CASSMALANNNEQFF.

This clonotype has at least ten counts. V is TRBV29-1 and J is TRBJ2-7; D assignment may be TRBD1 or TRBD2 (5 bases each). V shed 5 bases and J shed 0 bases, with 14 bases lying between them. In germline, CDR1 is SQVTM, CDR2 ANQGSEA. The CDR3 is 14 residues long. CDR3 sequence reads: CSVIRDQNSYEQYF. In nucleotides, the CDR3 is TGCAGCGTTATCCGGGACCAAAACTCCTACGAGCAGTACTTC.

There are many counts of this clonotype. The CDR3 DNA sequence: TGTGCCAGCAGTTTCGGACCGTCTTCCCAGTACTTC. The encoded protein is CASSFGPSSQYF. The chain couples TRBV5-4 to TRBJ2-5; the D is unclear. CDR1 is SGHNT, CDR2 YYREEE, per germline (reference sequence). This CDR3 comprises 12 residues. Between the trimmed V and J ends, which lost 5 bases and 9 bases, there was a span of 14 bases.

Comments on this clonotype: This may come from a read error, since a much larger clone is one base off. The chain joins TRBV10-2 to TRBJ2-7; D remains unclear. The CDR3 is made up of 15 amino acids. The germline V gene encodes CDR1 WSHSY and CDR2 SAAADI. V was trimmed by 1 base and J by 4 bases, leaving 14 bases between them. CDR3 residues: CASSELTQRLYEQYF. The CDR3 DNA is TGCGCCAGCAGTGAGTTAACGCAGAGGTTGTACGAGCAGTACTTC.

This clonotype was seen repeatedly, ten times or more. The J gene is TRBJ2-7, the V gene TRBV4-1, with 10 bases lining up with TRBD2. Per the germline V gene, CDR1 is MGHRA and CDR2 is YSYEKL. The CDR3 sequence is 15 residues long. The J segment lost 5 bases and the V segment lost 2 bases, leaving 6 bases of the junction unmatched. The chain's CDR3 is CASSQMGLAMNEQYF. The CDR3 DNA follows: TGCGCCAGCAGCCAAATGGGACTAGCGATGAACGAGCAGTACTTC.

This clonotype was detected many times. The gene calls are TRBV20-1 and TRBJ2-7, with 11 bases lining up with TRBD2. The CDR3 length is 14 residues. J lost 4 bases, V lost 5 bases, and 7 bases had no gene match. Germline V lookup: CDR1 DFQATT, CDR2 SNEGSKA (reference sequence). The DNA of the CDR3 is TGCAGTGCTCCCACTAGCGGGAGTAGGTACGAGCAGTACTTC. This gives the protein CSAPTSGSRYEQYF.

This clonotype came up many times. V usage is TRBV28 and J usage is TRBJ1-5; TRBD1 agrees at 8 bases. V was pared by 6 bases and J by 0 bases, with 10 bases of the junction left unmatched. Germline CDR1 reads MDHEN; CDR2 reads SYDVKM. The CDR3 contains 17 residues. The CDR3: CASSGPGTGNSNQPQHF. For the CDR3, the DNA is TGTGCCAGCAGCGGTCCCGGGACAGGCAATAGCAATCAGCCCCAGCATTTT. Full variable domain (rest looked up from reference TRBV28 and TRBJ1-5): DVKVTQSSRYLVKRTGEKVFLECVQDMDHENMFWYRQDPGLGLRLIYFSYDVKMKEKGDIPEGYSVSREKKERFSLILESASTNQTSMYLCASSGPGTGNSNQPQHFGDGTRLSIL.

This clonotype was seen at least ten times. The chain combines TRBV4-2 with TRBJ2-2, with 13 bases that match TRBD2. Looked up from germline, CDR1 is LGHNA and CDR2 is YNFKEQ. V was clipped by 2 bases and J by 5 bases; unmatched bases: 5. The length of the CDR3 is 17 residues. CDR3 loop: CASSQLPGLAGTGELFF. CDR3 bases: TGTGCCAGCAGCCAATTACCGGGACTAGCGGGAACCGGGGAGCTGTTTTTT.

The CDR3 DNA reads as TGCAGCGTACTCAGGACTAGCTCCTACGAGCAGTACTTC. It encodes CSVLRTSSYEQYF. The chain couples TRBV29-1 to TRBJ2-7, with 7 bases lining up with TRBD2. CDR1 and CDR2 (germline): SQVTM, ANQGSEA. The ends lost 6 bases at V and 0 bases at J; junction bases unmatched: 5. CDR3 length: 13 amino acids.

This clonotype was observed many times. The V and J genes are TRBV19 and TRBJ1-5, with 10 bases fitting TRBD1. This CDR3 region has 17 residues. Trimming cost V 0 bases and J 2 bases; bases outside gene matches: 4. The germline gives CDR1 LNHDA, CDR2 SQIVND (reference sequence). Here the CDR3 DNA reads TGTGCCAGTAGTATAGATGCGACAGGGGGCCGCAATCAGCCCCAGCATTTT. This codes for CASSIDATGGRNQPQHF.

This clonotype was seen many times. V gene TRBV5-1 combines with J gene TRBJ2-2; D could derive from TRBD1 or TRBD2 (5 bases each). In germline, CDR1 is SGHRS, CDR2 YFSETQ. V was pared by 3 bases and J by 3 bases, with 12 bases between. This CDR3 is 15 amino acids long. DNA for the CDR3: TGCGCCAGCAGCTGGGGGAGTAGGGACACCGGGGAGCTGTTTTTT. Translating gives CASSWGSRDTGELFF.

At least ten counts were recorded for this clonotype. This chain uses TRBV5-1 with TRBJ1-2; D not certain. The CDR3 is 15 amino acids. Germline V gene lookup returns CDR1 SGHRS and CDR2 YFSETQ. V lost 0 bases and J 1 base, leaving 10 bases between the germline ends. The CDR3: CASSLEGGINYGYTF. CDR3 in DNA: TGCGCCAGCAGCTTGGAGGGCGGAATTAACTATGGCTACACCTTC. The variable domain in full, completed from reference TRBV5-1 and TRBJ1-2, reads KAGVTQTPRYLIKTRGQQVTLSCSPISGHRSVSWYQQTPGQGLQFLFEYFSETQRNKGNFPGRFSGRQFSNSRSEMNVSTLELGDSALYLCASSLEGGINYGYTFGSGTRLTVV.

At least ten counts were recorded for this clonotype. The rearrangement uses TRBV20-1 and TRBJ2-3; D perhaps matches TRBD2 (6 bases). Germline V gives CDR1 DFQATT, CDR2 SNEGSKA (reference sequence). Trimming cost V 3 bases and J 2 bases, with 9 bases left between them. The CDR3 spans 13 residues. CDR3 DNA sequence: TGCAGTGCTAGGCGGGATGCCACAGATACGCAGTATTTT. This translates into CSARRDATDTQYF.

This clonotype was counted at least ten times. The rearrangement joins TRBV20-1 to TRBJ2-4, with 12 bases identical to TRBD2. There are 15 residues in the CDR3. CDR1 and CDR2 (germline): DFQATT, SNEGSKA (reference sequence). With V trimmed by 5 bases and J by 2 bases, 4 bases remained unmatched. The DNA for the CDR3 is TGCAGTGCTCTCGGACTAGCGGGATCCAAAAACATTCAGTACTTC. It codes for CSALGLAGSKNIQYF.

This clonotype was counted many times. The chain joins TRBV6-5 to TRBJ1-2; the D gene is possibly TRBD1 (6 bases). This CDR3 contains 16 residues. Germline assignment: CDR1 MNHEY and CDR2 SVGAGI. V lost 6 bases and J lost 0, with 17 bases in between. The CDR3 nucleotides read TGTGCCAGCAGCCTGTCCGGCGGGACACCTAACTATGGCTACACCTTC. This codes for CASSLSGGTPNYGYTF.

This clonotype showed up many times. The rearrangement links TRBV7-8 to TRBJ2-7; no clear D. The CDR3 has 15 residues. The germline V gene has CDR1 SGHVS and CDR2 FQNEAQ. Between the trimmed V and J ends, which lost 2 bases and 3 bases, there was a span of 14 bases. CDR3 amino acids: CASSLKAVAGYEQYF. The CDR3 DNA reads as TGTGCCAGCAGCTTAAAGGCAGTGGCCGGCTACGAGCAGTACTTC.

The sample holds a few counts of this clonotype. The chain is built from TRBV29-1 and TRBJ2-1, with TRBD2 matching 7 bases. The CDR3 is 18 residues long. V trimming: 4 bases; J trimming: 2 bases; junction bases outside the gene matches: 17. Germline CDR1 SQVTM, CDR2 ANQGSEA. The CDR3 DNA reads TGCAGCGTTGCTGGACTAGTCCAAACCACCGAAACCTACAATGAGCAGTTCTTC. This gives the protein CSVAGLVQTTETYNEQFF.

This clonotype was found many times. The rearrangement uses TRBV28 and TRBJ2-7; D is ambiguous. The V end was cut by 3 bases, the J end by 4 bases, with 10 bases between. The CDR3 has 13 residues. Germline V lookup: CDR1 MDHEN, CDR2 SYDVKM. The CDR3 region is CASSLSSVYEQYF. The CDR3 nucleotides read TGTGCCAGCAGTTTGTCCTCGGTTTACGAGCAGTACTTC.

This clonotype was seen repeatedly, ten times or more. The rearrangement joins TRBV5-1 to TRBJ2-5; 7 bases are a match to TRBD1. Germline trimming cut 4 bases from V and 4 bases from J; bases unmatched to any gene: 4. The germline CDR1 and CDR2 sequences are SGHRS and YFSETQ. The CDR3 has 13 amino acids. CDR3 coding DNA: TGCGCCAGCAGCCCTACAGGGGTAGAGACCCAGTACTTC. Its protein product is CASSPTGVETQYF.